The source of this TCR beta chain is a study of T-cell reconstitution after alpha-beta-depleted transplantation in children. Regarding the study as a whole: Surviving recipient cells, namely T cells and thymic progenitors, were the source of high day-60 TCRbeta diversity in some patients.

Unique molecular identifiers were used in preparing the TCRbeta library. TCRdb reprocessed the PCR reads via MiXCR and lists one record per CDR3 protein. The table lists about 440,000 distinct CDR3 sequences, around two fifths of them singletons, with 27% in the top ten. The V and J ends lost 6 bases and 6 bases respectively, with 16 bases between them. The CDR3 contains 14 residues. CDR1 and CDR2 (germline): MNHNS, SASEGT. In the case of this clonotype: Its target is unknown.

The TCR sequence derives from a girl aged 2-15 years with aplastic anemia, due to receive a stem cell transplant. Specimen: PBMCs, collected before TCRalphabeta/CD19-depleted stem cell transplant. The chain employs TRBV6-1 and TRBJ2-3; possible D gene TRBD2, 5 bases. DNA of the CDR3: TGTGCCAGCAGCATCTCCGGACTTACGGATACGCAGTATTTT. Its protein is CASSISGLTDTQYF.